The 20 T cell receptor beta chains given below trace back to one sample, sequenced in a study of radiotherapy plus CTLA-4 blockade in lung cancer (dated by TCRdb to 2016 to 2018). Preparation of the library involved the immunoSEQ multiplex PCR assay. Drawn from immuneACCESS, this table holds only the in-frame rearrangements with V and J called that TCRdb kept. Clones are partly lost; checked studies trace under half to an unresolved V gene and leave the rest unexplained. The sample table holds roughly 59,000 clones, of which 72% were seen once. The top ten clones comprise about 8% of the sample. The sample consisted of peripheral blood, taken from a patient treated with radiotherapy plus ipilimumab. The source of these receptors is a human donor with non-small cell lung cancer whose response to radiotherapy plus ipilimumab could not be evaluated.

The chain links TRBV2 to TRBJ2-7, with TRBD2 matching over 8 bases. V gave up 4 bases and J gave up 0 bases; unmatched junction bases: 2. CDR1 and CDR2 (germline): SNHLY, FYNNEI. The length of the CDR3 is 14 residues. The CDR3 loop is CASSGGLVSYEQYF. In nucleotides, the CDR3 is TGTGCCAGCAGTGGGGGACTAGTCTCCTACGAGCAGTACTTC.

The chain is built from TRBV7-3 and TRBJ2-5; D uncertain. Trimming took off 2 bases at V and 4 bases at J, with 5 bases between the two ends. The CDR3 extends over 12 amino acids. The germline gives CDR1 SGHTA, CDR2 FQGTGA. CDR3 sequence reads: CASSLGPETQYF. CDR3 coding DNA: TGTGCCAGCAGCTTAGGGCCAGAGACCCAGTACTTC.

The chain employs TRBV7-7 and TRBJ2-5, with 8 bases aligning to TRBD2. Germline V gene data show CDR1 as SSHAT and CDR2 as FNYEAQ (reference sequence). This CDR3 is 14 amino acids long. V shed 1 base, J shed 8 bases, and the junction held 6 bases outside the gene matches. CDR3 DNA sequence: TGTGCCAGCAGCTTAGGAGTAGCGGGGAACACCCAGTACTTC. It specifies CASSLGVAGNTQYF.

The V call is TRBV9, the J call TRBJ2-4, with a possible D match to TRBD2 (5 bases). Looked up from germline, CDR1 is SGDLS and CDR2 is YYNGEE. V was clipped by 1 base and J by 0 bases, with 8 bases between them. CDR3 length: 15 amino acids. CDR3 DNA: TGTGCCAGCAGCGTAACCGGACTAGCCAAAAACATTCAGTACTTC. It specifies CASSVTGLAKNIQYF.

The chain uses TRBV5-8 and TRBJ1-4; perhaps TRBD1 as D (5 bases). This CDR3 comprises 13 residues. Between the trimmed V and J ends, which lost 6 bases and 7 bases, there was a span of 13 bases. From germline, CDR1 is SGHTS and CDR2 YDEGEE. DNA of the CDR3: TGTGCCAGCACCCATGAAAGGGGTGAAAAACTGTTTTTT. This encodes CASTHERGEKLFF. Variable domain in full (rest from reference TRBV5-8 and TRBJ1-4): EAGVTQSPTHLIKTRGQQATLRCSPISGHTSVYWYQQALGLGLQFLLWYDEGEERNRGNFPPRFSGRQFPNYSSELNVNALELEDSALYLCASTHERGEKLFFGSGTQLSVL.

Regarding this clone: This sample includes further DNA sequences coding for the same CDR3. As DNA, the CDR3 is TGTGCCAGCAGTGAAACGGGACAAGGCTACGAGCAGTACTTC. Its translation: CASSETGQGYEQYF. The chain joins TRBV6-1 to TRBJ2-7, with D perhaps matching TRBD1 (6 bases). The ends were cut back, 2 bases at V and 3 bases at J, with 11 bases in the middle. This CDR3 has 14 residues. CDR1 and CDR2 (germline): MNHNS, SASEGT.

The chain employs TRBV10-3 and TRBJ2-4, with D uncertain. In germline, CDR1 is ENHRY, CDR2 SYGVKD. V shed 0 bases and J shed 11 bases, with 5 bases lying between them. The length of the CDR3 is 11 residues. The CDR3 sequence: CAISESRLQYF. In DNA form, the CDR3 reads TGTGCCATCAGTGAGTCGAGGCTTCAGTACTTC.

In its sample, this clone was seen many times. The chain combines TRBV9 with TRBJ1-6; no definite D call. There are 17 residues in the CDR3. Looked up from germline, CDR1 is SGDLS and CDR2 is YYNGEE. The V end lost 0 bases, the J end lost 0 bases, and 10 bases lay between the germline ends. CDR3 nucleotides: TGTGCCAGCAGCGTAGGAGCCCCGAGCTCCTATAATTCACCCCTCCACTTT. The encoded protein is CASSVGAPSSYNSPLHF.

This chain joins TRBV28 and TRBJ1-1; D is unclear. Germline CDR1 reads MDHEN; CDR2 reads SYDVKM. The length of the CDR3 is 13 residues. Trimming took off 4 bases at V and 10 bases at J, with 16 bases between the two ends. CDR3 sequence reads: CASSSPGFVVAFF. DNA for the CDR3: TGTGCCAGCAGTTCCCCGGGATTCGTTGTAGCTTTCTTT.

CDR3 region: CASSYSINGQGYEQYF. The CDR3 DNA follows: TGTGCCAGCAGTTACTCGATTAATGGACAGGGCTACGAGCAGTACTTC. The gene calls are TRBV6-5 and TRBJ2-7; TRBD1 matches 8 bases. Looked up from germline, CDR1 is MNHEY and CDR2 is SVGAGI. V shed 0 bases, J shed 3 bases, and the junction held 7 bases outside the gene matches. The CDR3 contains 16 residues.

V and J are TRBV7-9 and TRBJ1-4; D might be TRBD1 (6 bases). CDR1 and CDR2 (germline): SEHNR, FQNEAQ (reference sequence). The germline V and J ends were trimmed by 5 bases and 6 bases, with 13 bases remaining between them. The CDR3 covers 14 residues. The CDR3 nucleotides read TGTGCCAGCAGCCTTGACAGGTTCGATGAAAAACTGTTTTTT. Its translation: CASSLDRFDEKLFF.

This clone was detected ten times or more. The rearrangement joins TRBV7-3 to TRBJ2-7; possibly TRBD1 for D (6 bases). In germline, CDR1 is SGHTA, CDR2 FQGTGA. V dropped 1 base and J dropped 3 bases, with 19 bases sitting between them. The CDR3 totals 17 residues. CDR3 DNA: TGTGCCAGCAGCTTAAGGACAGCCGAAATCCCGTTCTACGAGCAGTACTTC. It yields the protein CASSLRTAEIPFYEQYF.

This rearrangement joins TRBV28 to TRBJ1-1; TRBD1 matches at 7 bases. The CDR3 totals 17 residues. The germline gives CDR1 MDHEN, CDR2 SYDVKM. After removal of 2 bases from V and 4 bases from J, the junction contained 13 bases not matched to a gene. The CDR3 loop reads CASSLNSAGGRGTEAFF. Here the CDR3 DNA reads TGTGCCAGCAGTTTAAATTCGGCAGGGGGTAGAGGCACTGAAGCTTTCTTT.

This sequence joins TRBV29-1 and TRBJ1-2; possible D gene TRBD1, 6 bases. With 5 bases removed from V and 2 bases from J, the gap between germline ends came to 9 bases. The CDR3 is made up of 12 amino acids. Per the germline V gene, CDR1 is SQVTM and CDR2 is ANQGSEA. The CDR3 sequence is CSVSGGNYGYTF. Written as DNA, the CDR3 is TGCAGCGTTTCGGGGGGCAACTATGGCTACACCTTC.

The CDR3 spells CASSFGNAGNTIYF. CDR3 nucleotides: TGCGCCAGCAGCTTCGGGAACGCTGGAAACACCATATATTTT. J is TRBJ1-3 and V is TRBV5-1; D uncertain. This CDR3 contains 14 residues. Germline-derived CDR1 and CDR2 are SGHRS and YFSETQ. V lost 2 bases and J lost 2, with 8 bases in between.

J is TRBJ1-1 and V is TRBV6-1; the D gene is possibly TRBD1 (5 bases). The CDR3 sequence is 13 residues long. Trimming shortened V by 5 bases and J by 1 base, and 8 bases separated the two germline ends. Germline-derived CDR1 and CDR2 are MNHNS and SASEGT. CDR3 sequence reads: CASSRGSNTEAFF. CDR3 DNA sequence: TGTGCCAGCAGTCGGGGGTCGAACACTGAAGCTTTCTTT.

The chain recombines TRBV23-1 with TRBJ1-5; 7 bases fit TRBD1. TRBV23-1 is placed among ORFs of uncertain function. The CDR3 length is 16 residues. V gave up 2 bases and J gave up 3 bases; unmatched junction bases: 7. CDR3 nucleotides: TGCGCCAGCAGTCAACCAACAGGGGATGACAATCAGCCCCAGCATTTT. Protein: CASSQPTGDDNQPQHF.

The chain links TRBV28 to TRBJ2-5; TRBD1 might be the D (6 bases). Between the trimmed V and J ends, which lost 1 base and 1 base, there was a span of 10 bases. The CDR3 is made up of 15 amino acids. The germline gives CDR1 MDHEN, CDR2 SYDVKM. CDR3 DNA: TGTGCCAGCAGTTTATTGGGCAGGGGCCAAGAGACCCAGTACTTC. Translating it yields CASSLLGRGQETQYF.

This chain connects TRBV5-1 to TRBJ2-7; perhaps TRBD1 as D (6 bases). The germline V gene has CDR1 SGHRS and CDR2 YFSETQ. CDR3 length equals 16 residues. Trimming left V 4 bases short and J 7 bases short, with 24 bases between. Here the CDR3 DNA reads TGCGCCAGCAGCGTACGAAGACCGGGACAACCAGGGGAGCAGTACTTC. Translation gives CASSVRRPGQPGEQYF.

The gene calls are TRBV5-1 and TRBJ1-3, with TRBD1 matching 9 bases. Germline trimming cut 0 bases from V and 3 bases from J; bases unmatched to any gene: 7. CDR1 is SGHRS, CDR2 YFSETQ, per germline. The CDR3 is 17 amino acids. CDR3: CASSLGPQGAIGNTIYF. CDR3 sequence (DNA): TGCGCCAGCAGCTTGGGTCCACAGGGGGCAATTGGAAACACCATATATTTT.